This T cell receptor beta chain was recorded in a study of monozygotic twins with inflammatory bowel disease (dated by TCRdb to about 2019). Regarding the study in general: The full study comprised around 28 monozygotic twin pairs: nine German pairs (four IBD-concordant, five IBD-discordant) and 19 IBD-discordant Danish pairs. Each individual had, on average, about 151 000 unique TCRalpha sequences and 181 000 unique TCRbeta sequences available for analysis. Within discordant pairs, disease-associated traits were sought mainly by comparing IBD patients with their genetically identical healthy co-twins. What the authors observed across the whole study: Distinction between different T cell subtypes could not be achieved in the analysis. Fewer clonotypes were shared with other individuals by IBD patients than by healthy twins, most markedly in patients showing signs of disease activity. A decrease in TCRbeta repertoire diversity, as measured by inverse Simpson index, was observed in IBD patients compared with their healthy co-twins. No difference in repertoire similarity was observed between concordant and discordant twins, possibly owing to limited statistical power. No single strong signal or clonotype linked to IBD turned up in the results, so the idea that one exists was not supported. Because patients were on differing immunosuppressive treatments, the repertoires may have picked up extra background noise and inter-individual variability.

Remarks on this clonotype: Its specific antigen is unknown.

From each donor, an approximately 2.5 ml peripheral blood sample was collected into PAXgene tubes and stored at -80 degrees C. Total RNA was isolated from whole blood with the PAXgene blood miRNA kit on an automated QIAcube, without T cell sorting. Deep TCRalpha and TCRbeta repertoire profiling with unique molecular barcoding was performed on peripheral blood of monozygotic twin pairs concordant or discordant for inflammatory bowel disease. Smoking habits were recorded for all twin pairs, with individuals classified as current, former or never smokers. According to the germline V gene, CDR1 reads SGHTA and CDR2 reads FQGNSA. The CDR3 starts with the cysteine, ends with the phenylalanine, and has 16 residues. The DNA is unrecorded. Preparation of the library involved 5' RACE. Each TCR library was prepared from about 3.5 ug of total RNA. cDNA was synthesized with SMARTScribe reverse transcriptase in eight separate reactions per sample. Unique molecular identifiers containing a 6-nucleotide sample barcode were introduced through template switching during cDNA synthesis. Two nested PCRs of about 15 and 9 cycles amplified the TCRalpha and TCRbeta cDNA, and bead purification followed each PCR. Before amplification, the cDNA was treated with uracil DNA-glycosylase and purified using the QIAquick PCR purification kit. The second PCR added Illumina TruSeq-compatible adapters along with sample-specific barcodes. TapeStation and Qubit were used to check library quality and concentration, and 5 ng of each library was pooled. Sequencing of the pooled libraries was done on an Illumina HiSeq2500 single-index Rapid Run using custom sequencing primers and 2 x 100 bp reads. Per the authors' processing: PCR and sequencing errors were corrected by UMI-based consensus assembly using MiGEC version 1.2.6. MiXCR version 2.1.1 was used for V(D)J alignment, clonotype assembly and CDR3 extraction. To normalise gene usage, clonotype sharing and MAIT/NKT TCR abundance, the top 1000, 10 000 and 20 000 clonotypes in each sample were analysed. After downsampling to 27 000 UMIs, diversity was calculated as the inverse Simpson index using the vegan R package. Paired Mann-Whitney U tests were applied to discordant twin pairs, and Benjamini-Hochberg correction was used for multiple testing. TCRdb reprocessed the reads into one record per CDR3 protein sequence, lacking DNA. The authors' filters were not applied to this entry. The table held for this sample gives about 380,000 distinct CDR3 sequences. Approximately 2.8% of the sample rests with the top ten.

The sequencing sample was made of blood. Recombination connected TRBV7-2 to TRBJ2-3; lacking DNA, the TRBD2 call made by TCRdb goes unchecked. The sequence was collected from a human donor with ulcerative colitis or Crohn's disease, or a healthy co-twin of an affected twin (not recorded which). The CDR3 protein is CASSPPGGARADTQYF.